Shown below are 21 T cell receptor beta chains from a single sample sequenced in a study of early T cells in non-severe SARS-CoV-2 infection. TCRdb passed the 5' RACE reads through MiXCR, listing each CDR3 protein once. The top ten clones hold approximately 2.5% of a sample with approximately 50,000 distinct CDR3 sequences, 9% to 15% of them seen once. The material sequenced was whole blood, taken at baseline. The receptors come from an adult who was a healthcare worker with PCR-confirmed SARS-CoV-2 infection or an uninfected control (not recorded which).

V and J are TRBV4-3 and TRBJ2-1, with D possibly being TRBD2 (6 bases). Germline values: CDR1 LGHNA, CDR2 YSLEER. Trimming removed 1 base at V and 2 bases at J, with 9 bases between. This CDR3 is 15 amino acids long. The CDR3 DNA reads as TGCGCCAGCAGCCAAGCGGGAGTGACCTACAATGAGCAGTTCTTC. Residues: CASSQAGVTYNEQFF.

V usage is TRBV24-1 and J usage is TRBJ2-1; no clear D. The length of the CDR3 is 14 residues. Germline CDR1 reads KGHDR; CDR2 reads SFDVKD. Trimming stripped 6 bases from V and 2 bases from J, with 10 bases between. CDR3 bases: TGTGCCACCAGTCGTGGTGGAACCTACAATGAGCAGTTCTTC. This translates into CATSRGGTYNEQFF.

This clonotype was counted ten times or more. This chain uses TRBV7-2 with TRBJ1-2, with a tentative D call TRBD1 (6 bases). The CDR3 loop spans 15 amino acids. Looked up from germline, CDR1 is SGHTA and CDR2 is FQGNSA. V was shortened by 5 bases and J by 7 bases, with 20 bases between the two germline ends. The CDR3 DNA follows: TGTGCCAGCAGCGGGCAAACGACAGGAAAAAGTGGCTACACCTTC. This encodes CASSGQTTGKSGYTF.

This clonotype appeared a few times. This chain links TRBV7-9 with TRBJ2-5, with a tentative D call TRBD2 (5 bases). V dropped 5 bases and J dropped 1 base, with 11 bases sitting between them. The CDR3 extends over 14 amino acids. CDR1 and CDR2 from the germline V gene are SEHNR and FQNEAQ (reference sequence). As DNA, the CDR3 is TGTGCCAGCAGCCCTTGGACTTCCCAAGAGACCCAGTACTTC. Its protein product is CASSPWTSQETQYF.

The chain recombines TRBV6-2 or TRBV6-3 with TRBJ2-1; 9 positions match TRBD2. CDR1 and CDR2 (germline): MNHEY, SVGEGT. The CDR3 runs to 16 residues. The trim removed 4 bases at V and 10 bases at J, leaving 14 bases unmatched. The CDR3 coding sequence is TGTGCCAGCAGTTCCCCCGAGGTAGCGGGAGCAGGGGAGCAGTTCTTC. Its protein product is CASSSPEVAGAGEQFF.

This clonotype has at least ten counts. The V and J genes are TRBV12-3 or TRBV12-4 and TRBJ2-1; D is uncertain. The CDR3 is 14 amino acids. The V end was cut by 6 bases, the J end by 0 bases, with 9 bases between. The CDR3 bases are TGTGCCAGCAGGGTGGGTAGCTCCTACAATGAGCAGTTCTTC. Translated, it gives CASRVGSSYNEQFF.

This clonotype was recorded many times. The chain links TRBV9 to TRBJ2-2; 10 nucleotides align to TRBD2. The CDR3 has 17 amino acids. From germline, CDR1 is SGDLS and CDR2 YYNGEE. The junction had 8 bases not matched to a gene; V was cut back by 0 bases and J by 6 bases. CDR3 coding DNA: TGTGCCAGCAGCGTAGGTCGAACTAGCGGGGACCCCGGGGAGCTGTTTTTT. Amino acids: CASSVGRTSGDPGELFF.

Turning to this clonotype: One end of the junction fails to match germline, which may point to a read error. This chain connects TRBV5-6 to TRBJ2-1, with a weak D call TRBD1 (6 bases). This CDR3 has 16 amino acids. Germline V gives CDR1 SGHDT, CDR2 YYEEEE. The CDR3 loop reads CACSLNLAGVDNEQFF. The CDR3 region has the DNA TGTGCCTGCAGCTTGAACTTGGCAGGGGTTGACAATGAGCAGTTCTTC.

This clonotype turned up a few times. DNA for the CDR3: TGTGCCAGCAGCTCCAAAGCGGGAAAAAACTACGAGCAGTACTTC. Translation gives CASSSKAGKNYEQYF. The rearrangement links TRBV9 to TRBJ2-7, with TRBD2 identical over 7 bases. V lost 4 bases to trimming and J lost 3 bases; unmatched junction nucleotides: 10. This CDR3 region has 15 residues. In germline, CDR1 is SGDLS, CDR2 YYNGEE.

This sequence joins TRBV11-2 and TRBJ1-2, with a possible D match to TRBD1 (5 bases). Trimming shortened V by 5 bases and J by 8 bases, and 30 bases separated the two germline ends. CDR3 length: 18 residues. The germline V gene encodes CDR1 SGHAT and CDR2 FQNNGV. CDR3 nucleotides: TGTGCCAGCAGCCCCCTTTCCATGGGGGGACGCAGTCTCGGGGGCTACACCTTC. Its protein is CASSPLSMGGRSLGGYTF.

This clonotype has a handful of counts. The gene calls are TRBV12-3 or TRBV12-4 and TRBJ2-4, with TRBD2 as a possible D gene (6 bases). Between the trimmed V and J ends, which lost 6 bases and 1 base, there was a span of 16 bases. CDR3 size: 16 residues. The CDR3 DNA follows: TGTGCCAGCAGCGAGGCGGCGGGAAGGGCCAAAAACATTCAGTACTTC. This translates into CASSEAAGRAKNIQYF.

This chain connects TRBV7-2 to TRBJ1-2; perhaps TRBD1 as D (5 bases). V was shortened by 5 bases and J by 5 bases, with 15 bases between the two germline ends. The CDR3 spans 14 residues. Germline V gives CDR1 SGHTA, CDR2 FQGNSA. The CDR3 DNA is TGTGCCAGCAGCCCGGACGGGGGGGTTTATGGCTACACCTTC. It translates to CASSPDGGVYGYTF. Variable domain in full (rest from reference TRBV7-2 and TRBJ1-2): GAGVSQSPSNKVTEKGKDVELRCDPISGHTALYWYRQSLGQGLEFLIYFQGNSAPDKSGLPSDRFSAERTGGSVSTLTIQRTQQEDSAVYLCASSPDGGVYGYTFGSGTRLTVV.

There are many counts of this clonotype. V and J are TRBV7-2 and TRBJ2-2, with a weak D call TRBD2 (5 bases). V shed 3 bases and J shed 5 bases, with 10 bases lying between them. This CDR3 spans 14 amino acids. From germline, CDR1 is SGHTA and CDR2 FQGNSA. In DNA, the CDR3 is TGTGCCAGCAGCTTGAGCGGCGGGACCGGGGAGCTGTTTTTT. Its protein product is CASSLSGGTGELFF.

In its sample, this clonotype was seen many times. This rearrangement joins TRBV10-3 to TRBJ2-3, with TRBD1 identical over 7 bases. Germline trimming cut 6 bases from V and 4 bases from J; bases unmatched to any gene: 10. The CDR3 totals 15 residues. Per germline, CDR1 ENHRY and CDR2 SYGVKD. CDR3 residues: CAISLQGNTADTQYF. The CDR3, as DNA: TGTGCCATCAGCCTACAGGGGAATACCGCAGATACGCAGTATTTT.

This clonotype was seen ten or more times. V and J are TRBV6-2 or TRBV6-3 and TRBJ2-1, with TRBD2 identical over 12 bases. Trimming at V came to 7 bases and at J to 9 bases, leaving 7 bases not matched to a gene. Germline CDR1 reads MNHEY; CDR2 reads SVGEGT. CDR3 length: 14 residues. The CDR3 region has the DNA TGTGCCAGCACCGGACTAGCGGGATTCGGTGAGCAGTTCTTC. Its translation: CASTGLAGFGEQFF.

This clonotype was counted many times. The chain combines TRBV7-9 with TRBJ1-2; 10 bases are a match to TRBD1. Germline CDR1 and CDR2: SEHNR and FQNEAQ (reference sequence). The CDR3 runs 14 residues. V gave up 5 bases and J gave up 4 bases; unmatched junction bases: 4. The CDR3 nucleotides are TGTGCCAGCAGCACGGGACAGGGGTCCTATGGCTACACCTTC. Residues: CASSTGQGSYGYTF.

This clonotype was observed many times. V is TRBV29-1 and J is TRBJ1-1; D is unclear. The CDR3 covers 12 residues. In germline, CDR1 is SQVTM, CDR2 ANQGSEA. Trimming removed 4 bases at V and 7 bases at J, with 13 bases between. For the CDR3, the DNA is TGCAGCGTTGCAATCGGAAGAGGTGAAGCTTTCTTT. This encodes CSVAIGRGEAFF.

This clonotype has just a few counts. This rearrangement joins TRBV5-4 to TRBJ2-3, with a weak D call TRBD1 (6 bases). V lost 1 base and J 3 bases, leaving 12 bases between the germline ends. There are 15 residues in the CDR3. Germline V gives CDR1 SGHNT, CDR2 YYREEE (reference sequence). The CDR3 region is CASSLYTGSTDTQYF. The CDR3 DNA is TGTGCCAGCAGCTTGTACACAGGGTCGACAGATACGCAGTATTTT.

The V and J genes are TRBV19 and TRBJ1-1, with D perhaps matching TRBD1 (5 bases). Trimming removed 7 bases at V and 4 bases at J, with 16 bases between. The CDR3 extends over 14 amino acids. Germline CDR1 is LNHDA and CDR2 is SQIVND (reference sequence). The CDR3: CASTALGATTEAFF. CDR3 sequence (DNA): TGTGCCAGTACCGCCCTAGGGGCTACCACTGAAGCTTTCTTT.

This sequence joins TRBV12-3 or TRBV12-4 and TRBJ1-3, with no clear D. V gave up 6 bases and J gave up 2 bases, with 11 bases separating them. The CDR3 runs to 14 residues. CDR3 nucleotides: TGTGCCAGCAGCGGTTTGACGGCTGGAAACACCATATATTTT. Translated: CASSGLTAGNTIYF.

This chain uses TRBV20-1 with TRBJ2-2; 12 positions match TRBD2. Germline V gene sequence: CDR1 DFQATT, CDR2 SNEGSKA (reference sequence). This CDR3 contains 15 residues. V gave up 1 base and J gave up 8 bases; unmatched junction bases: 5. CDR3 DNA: TGCAGTGCTAGAGGGACTAGCGGGGAACGGGGGGAGCTGTTTTTT. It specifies CSARGTSGERGELFF.